The 25 T cell receptor beta chains given below trace back to one sample, sequenced in a study of regulatory dendritic cells for organ transplantation. The repertoire was sequenced with immunoSEQ multiplex PCR; TCRdb's copy has only in-frame clones and lacks some. The table shows 25,000 to 30,000 clones, with roughly 85% occurring only once. Sequences were obtained from naive CD8+ T cells from blood. Subset denoted: CD45RA+ naive T cells. The receptors here all came from a human donor in good health.

The count of this clone is one. The chain uses TRBV9 and TRBJ2-7, with 8 positions matching TRBD1. This CDR3 comprises 15 residues. CDR1 is SGDLS, CDR2 YYNGEE, per germline. Losses at the gene ends were 4 bases for V and 0 bases for J; bases not matched to a gene: 6. CDR3 sequence: CASSPGTGPSYEQYF. CDR3 coding DNA: TGTGCCAGCAGCCCAGGGACAGGTCCCTCCTACGAGCAGTACTTC.

This rearrangement joins TRBV7-6 to TRBJ2-7; no clear D gene. Germline V gene lookup returns CDR1 SGHVS and CDR2 FNYEAQ. V was pared by 5 bases and J by 0 bases, with 14 bases between. The CDR3 covers 15 residues. The CDR3 protein is CASSPLSGLSYEQYF. DNA of the CDR3: TGTGCCAGCAGCCCACTTTCAGGCCTCTCCTACGAGCAGTACTTC. Filled out from reference TRBV7-6 and TRBJ2-7, the complete variable domain reads GAGVSQSPRYKVTKRGQDVALRCDPISGHVSLYWYRQALGQGPEFLTYFNYEAQQDKSGLPNDRFSAERPEGSISTLTIQRTEQRDSAMYRCASSPLSGLSYEQYFGPGTRLTVT.

This clone was seen only once. The chain employs TRBV5-6 and TRBJ2-2, with TRBD2 matching 10 bases. Trimming at V came to 4 bases and at J to 5 bases, leaving 8 bases not matched to a gene. Germline CDR1 and CDR2: SGHDT and YYEEEE. The CDR3 runs 16 residues. CDR3 bases: TGTGCCAGCAGCGTGGAGCCTAGCGGGGGAACCGGGGAGCTGTTTTTT. Its translation is CASSVEPSGGTGELFF.

This clone was observed once. Relative to the germline gene, one junction end is altered; a read error may explain this. CDR3 residues: CASSVPRTGGLYRYTF. CDR3 in DNA: TGTGCCAGCAGCGTCCCCCGGACAGGGGGACTCTATCGCTACACCTTC. The chain joins TRBV9 to TRBJ1-2, with 10 nucleotides matching TRBD1. There are 16 residues in the CDR3. Germline CDR1 and CDR2: SGDLS and YYNGEE. The entire variable domain, with the rest obtained from reference TRBV9 and TRBJ1-2, is as follows: DSGVTQTPKHLITATGQRVTLRCSPRSGDLSVYWYQQSLDQGLQFLIQYYNGEERAKGNILERFSAQQFPDLHSELNLSSLELGDSALYFCASSVPRTGGLYRYTFGSGTRLTVV.

This clone was counted between two and nine times. One end of the junction fails to match germline, which may point to a read error. The chain has TRBV5-4 and TRBJ1-3; unclear D gene. The CDR3 is made up of 11 amino acids. Germline V gene lookup returns CDR1 SGHNT and CDR2 YYREEE (reference sequence). In nucleotides, the CDR3 is TGTGCCAGCAGCTTGGGAGTTGAAGAGCTTTTT. Protein: CASSLGVEELF. Supplemented by reference TRBV5-4 and TRBJ1-3, the full variable domain reads ETGVTQSPTHLIKTRGQQVTLRCSSQSGHNTVSWYQQALGQGPQFIFQYYREEENGRGNFPPRFSGLQFPNYSSELNVNALELDDSALYLCASSLGVEELFGEGSWLTVV.

In its sample, this clone was seen a few times. This chain links TRBV19 with TRBJ2-3; D remains ambiguous. Trimming took off 2 bases at V and 6 bases at J, with 12 bases between the two ends. This CDR3 is built from 14 residues. Looked up from germline, CDR1 is LNHDA and CDR2 is SQIVND (reference sequence). Here the CDR3 reads CASSIRLHMDTQYF. The CDR3 DNA follows: TGTGCCAGTAGTATAAGACTTCATATGGATACGCAGTATTTT. The full variable domain, in which reference TRBV19 and TRBJ2-3 provide the parts outside the CDR3, is DGGITQSPKYLFRKEGQNVTLSCEQNLNHDAMYWYRQDPGQGLRLIYYSQIVNDFQKGDIAEGYSVSREKKESFPLTVTSAQKNPTAFYLCASSIRLHMDTQYFGPGTRLTVL.

The CDR3 DNA reads as TGTGCCAGCAGCTTAGAAGTAGCGGGGGCCTACGAGCAGTACTTC. Protein: CASSLEVAGAYEQYF. The V and J genes are TRBV11-2 and TRBJ2-7, with 9 bases matching TRBD2. The CDR3 is made up of 15 amino acids. The V segment lost 0 bases and the J segment 2 bases; nucleotides outside the gene matches: 2. The germline V gene has CDR1 SGHAT and CDR2 FQNNGV.

This chain uses TRBV11-2 with TRBJ2-5; D perhaps matches TRBD1 (5 bases). V was cut by 4 bases and J by 0 bases, with 18 bases left in between. This CDR3 is built from 17 residues. CDR1 and CDR2 (germline): SGHAT, FQNNGV. The DNA of the CDR3 is TGTGCCAGCAGCTCCACCCCAGGGCCCCTTAACCAAGAGACCCAGTACTTC. It specifies CASSSTPGPLNQETQYF.

The rearrangement uses TRBV19 and TRBJ2-7; 8 bases align to TRBD2. The V segment lost 9 bases and the J segment 2 bases; nucleotides outside the gene matches: 9. Germline loops: CDR1 LNHDA, CDR2 SQIVND (reference sequence). This CDR3 is built from 14 residues. The CDR3 reads CASSAGRGAYEQYF. CDR3 bases: TGTGCCAGCAGCGCGGGGCGGGGGGCCTACGAGCAGTACTTC.

In nucleotides, the CDR3 is TGTGCCAGCAGCCCTGGACAGGGAGTGAGCTACAATGAGCAGTTCTTC. Translation gives CASSPGQGVSYNEQFF. The V gene is TRBV7-6, the J gene TRBJ2-1, with TRBD1 identical over 8 bases. This CDR3 has 16 residues. V shed 5 bases, J shed 3 bases, and the junction held 9 bases outside the gene matches. The germline V gene encodes CDR1 SGHVS and CDR2 FNYEAQ.

The chain uses TRBV19 and TRBJ2-7; maybe TRBD2 (5 bases). Germline CDR1 LNHDA, CDR2 SQIVND (reference sequence). Trimming pared 6 bases from V and 4 bases from J, leaving 13 bases between. The CDR3 runs 13 residues. The CDR3: CASRSGINYEQYF. The DNA of the CDR3 is TGTGCCAGTAGGTCGGGGATAAATTACGAGCAGTACTTC.

The chain joins TRBV2 to TRBJ2-7; 14 bases align to TRBD2. J was trimmed by 2 bases and V by 2 bases; bases with no gene match: 2. The CDR3 consists of 16 residues. Germline V gene data show CDR1 as SNHLY and CDR2 as FYNNEI. CDR3 sequence reads: CASSEPGLAGAYEQYF. CDR3 nucleotides: TGTGCCAGCAGTGAACCGGGACTAGCGGGAGCCTACGAGCAGTACTTC.

This rearrangement joins TRBV6-5 to TRBJ1-4, with TRBD1 matching over 9 bases. This CDR3 is built from 15 residues. In germline, CDR1 is MNHEY, CDR2 SVGAGI. Unmatched junction bases numbered 4, after V lost 3 bases and J lost 5 bases. The CDR3 is CASSYTGGRNEKLFF. CDR3 nucleotides: TGTGCCAGCAGTTATACAGGGGGCAGAAATGAAAAACTGTTTTTT.

The genes are TRBV5-4 and TRBJ1-1; D unresolved. In germline, CDR1 is SGHNT, CDR2 YYREEE (reference sequence). The CDR3 has 14 residues. V lost 8 bases and J lost 0, with 14 bases in between. The CDR3 DNA is TGTGCCAGTTCCGAGGGCATGCTGAACACTGAAGCTTTCTTT. It codes for CASSEGMLNTEAFF.

This chain connects TRBV27 to TRBJ1-6; D possibly corresponds to TRBD1 (5 bases). Germline CDR1 is MNHEY and CDR2 is SMNVEV (reference sequence). V dropped 3 bases and J dropped 7 bases, with 13 bases sitting between them. The CDR3 totals 15 residues. CDR3 in DNA: TGTGCCAGCAGTTTTGGACAACAAGTCAATTCACCCCTCCACTTT. It specifies CASSFGQQVNSPLHF.

The V gene is TRBV9, the J gene TRBJ2-1; possible D gene TRBD2, 5 bases. The CDR3 has 13 amino acids. V was pared by 0 bases and J by 8 bases, with 9 bases between. Germline V gene sequence: CDR1 SGDLS, CDR2 YYNGEE. The DNA of the CDR3 is TGTGCCAGCAGCGTAGGAGCGGTCTATGAGCAGTTCTTC. Its translation is CASSVGAVYEQFF.

The J gene is TRBJ1-5, the V gene TRBV12-5, with unresolved D. There are 13 residues in the CDR3. Germline V gene data show CDR1 as LGHNT and CDR2 as FRNRAP. V lost 1 base to trimming and J lost 3 bases, with 4 bases between them. This CDR3 is CASGLGLNQPQHF. The CDR3 DNA follows: TGTGCTAGTGGTTTGGGACTCAATCAGCCCCAGCATTTT.

This clone was counted once. This chain links TRBV2 with TRBJ1-2, with D possibly TRBD1 on 5 matching bases. Trimming took off 10 bases at V and 3 bases at J, with 15 bases between the two ends. The CDR3 totals 13 residues. The germline V gene has CDR1 SNHLY and CDR2 FYNNEI. As DNA, the CDR3 is TGTGCCACCTCAGACAGCTCATACTATGGCTACACCTTC. This encodes CATSDSSYYGYTF.

This chain joins TRBV7-7 and TRBJ2-7; D might be TRBD1 (5 bases). The ends were cut back, 2 bases at V and 6 bases at J, with 11 bases in the middle. The CDR3 consists of 13 residues. Germline-derived CDR1 and CDR2 are SSHAT and FNYEAQ (reference sequence). CDR3: CASSLSRGSEQYF. The CDR3 coding sequence is TGTGCCAGCAGCTTAAGTAGGGGAAGCGAGCAGTACTTC.

This clone was observed a single time. CDR3 residues: CASSTRQGLYNSPLHF. In DNA form, the CDR3 reads TGTGCCAGCAGCACCCGACAGGGCCTCTATAATTCACCCCTCCACTTT. The chain employs TRBV9 and TRBJ1-6, with 7 bases that match TRBD1. V shed 4 bases, J shed 3 bases, and the junction held 7 bases outside the gene matches. Germline assignment: CDR1 SGDLS and CDR2 YYNGEE. The CDR3 runs 16 residues. The variable domain in full, with the rest retrieved from reference TRBV9 and TRBJ1-6, is DSGVTQTPKHLITATGQRVTLRCSPRSGDLSVYWYQQSLDQGLQFLIQYYNGEERAKGNILERFSAQQFPDLHSELNLSSLELGDSALYFCASSTRQGLYNSPLHFGNGTRLTVT.

The V and J genes are TRBV2 and TRBJ2-3; D ambiguous. V shed 0 bases and J shed 7 bases, with 8 bases lying between them. The V gene's germline CDR1 is SNHLY and CDR2 FYNNEI. This CDR3 region has 13 residues. The DNA of the CDR3 is TGTGCCAGCAGTGAAGCTGGCCGATATACGCAGTATTTT. Translating it yields CASSEAGRYTQYF.

V is TRBV5-6 and J is TRBJ1-1; TRBD1 agrees at 10 bases. The CDR3 consists of 14 residues. V was clipped by 3 bases and J by 3 bases; unmatched bases: 2. CDR1 SGHDT and CDR2 YYEEEE come from the germline V gene. The CDR3, as DNA: TGTGCCAGCAGCTGGGGACAGGGGTACACTGAAGCTTTCTTT. Its translation is CASSWGQGYTEAFF.

This rearrangement joins TRBV10-3 to TRBJ2-5; TRBD2 is a possible D gene (5 bases). Germline values: CDR1 ENHRY, CDR2 SYGVKD. The CDR3 has 14 amino acids. Trimming stripped 3 bases from V and 1 base from J, with 9 bases between. In DNA form, the CDR3 reads TGTGCCATCAGTGACGGGGTCAGCCAAGAGACCCAGTACTTC. It yields the protein CAISDGVSQETQYF.

Regarding this clone: Other DNA sequences in this specimen translate into the identical CDR3. The chain has TRBV6-5 and TRBJ1-1; D is possibly TRBD1 (5 bases). The CDR3 has 13 amino acids. Trimming stripped 2 bases from V and 1 base from J, with 5 bases between. Germline V CDR1 and CDR2: MNHEY, SVGAGI. Here the CDR3 DNA reads TGTGCCAGCAGTTACAGGGGGAACACTGAAGCTTTCTTT. It yields the protein CASSYRGNTEAFF.

The chain links TRBV5-1 to TRBJ1-3; D is uncertain. Trimming took off 5 bases at V and 0 bases at J, with 15 bases between the two ends. This CDR3 is 16 amino acids long. In germline, CDR1 is SGHRS, CDR2 YFSETQ. CDR3 DNA sequence: TGCGCCAGCAGTCGGGAGGCCCAGAGCTCTGGAAACACCATATATTTT. Residues: CASSREAQSSGNTIYF.